These 2 T cell receptor beta chains were sequenced from one sample in a study of vaccination effects on CD4 cells after COVID-19 (dated by TCRdb to between 2022 and 2023). Libraries were constructed by the immunoSEQ multiplex PCR assay. As stored in TCRdb, this immuneACCESS dataset retains in-frame rearrangements with V and J assigned. A fraction of the clones does not appear; measured against another copy, unresolved V genes explain less than half of the discrepancy, and the remainder lacks a known reason. The sample data list more than 9,000 clones, and more than 70% of these were observed just once. Roughly 8.9% of the sample is held by the ten biggest clonotypes. To identify antigen-specific CD4+ T cell clonotypes by their expansion, the ViraFEST assay first stimulated PBMC with viral peptide pools and then applied TCR sequencing. After around eleven days of culture, CD4+ T cells were isolated with the EasySep CD4+ T cell isolation kit. Two doses of either the BNT162b2 or the mRNA-1273 mRNA SARS-CoV-2 vaccine were administered to participants.

These receptors lack a known antigen. Specimen: CD4+ T cells from PBMCs cultured with SARS-CoV-2 spike peptides, collected after COVID-19 vaccination. Read against the paper, the sample's cell subset or site label means: SARS-CoV-2 spike overlapping peptide pool stimulation. Receptors were obtained from a human donor who received a COVID-19 vaccine.

This chain uses TRBV6-5 with TRBJ2-7; possible D gene TRBD1, 5 bases. This CDR3 spans 16 amino acids. Germline CDR1 and CDR2: MNHEY and SVGAGI. V was shortened by 2 bases and J by 2 bases, with 16 bases between the two germline ends. The CDR3 protein is CASSYGERTYPYEQYF. DNA of the CDR3: TGTGCCAGCAGTTACGGCGAAAGGACATACCCCTACGAGCAGTACTTC.

This clone was detected only a few times. The chain combines TRBV7-9 with TRBJ1-4; D unclear. Trimming left V 5 bases short and J 2 bases short, with 15 bases between. Germline V CDR1 and CDR2: SEHNR, FQNEAQ (reference sequence). This CDR3 has 16 amino acids. For the CDR3, the DNA is TGTGCCAGCAGCCTCGGGCCACTCGCGACTAATGAAAAACTGTTTTTT. Amino acid sequence: CASSLGPLATNEKLFF.